The entry below describes one T cell receptor (beta chain). These data come from a study of cytomegalovirus exposure and HLA in healthy donors. J gave up 0 bases and V 5 bases, and 6 bases lay outside the gene matches. Germline loops: CDR1 SGHTA, CDR2 FQGNSA. CDR3 length: 16 amino acids. In the PCR, 60 Vbeta and 13 Jbeta primers were used. Libraries were prepared by immunoSEQ multiplex PCR; TCRdb keeps only in-frame clonotypes and omits some of them. The data contain under 200,000 clones, around 72% of them singletons. The source material was PBMCs. V is TRBV7-2 and J is TRBJ2-1; 8 bases agree with TRBD2. The sequence derives from a man aged 50 to 59 in good health and CMV-seronegative. This CDR3 is CASSLGGGNSYNEQFF. CDR3 DNA sequence: TGTGCCAGCAGCCTCGGGGGGGGAAACTCCTACAATGAGCAGTTCTTC.